The rows below give T cell receptor beta chains drawn from one sample of a study of Ad26.COV2.S vaccination and SARS-CoV-2 variants. Profiling relied on immunoSEQ multiplex PCR, and the TCRdb table lists in-frame clones only, not all of them. Of about 350,000 clones detected, about 88% appear once; the ten largest clones hold around 10%. This specimen was peripheral blood, taken in a trial of Ad26.COV2.S vaccine versus placebo. The receptors shown here come from a person between 18 and 59 years old who received the Ad26.COV2.S COVID-19 vaccine or a placebo. CDR3s include the opening cysteine and the closing phenylalanine or tryptophan. A D gene is named only where the DNA matches it firmly. Not every row has a clone size; where given, it reads once, few, many or a size class.

CDR3: CASSVEGRGKLFF; DNA: TGTGCCAGCAGCGTAGAGGGGAGGGGAAAACTGTTTTTT; J: TRBJ1-4; V: TRBV9; size: once; D: .
CDR3: CASSASRGTANYGYTF; DNA: TGTGCCAGCAGTGCTTCCAGGGGCACGGCCAACTATGGCTACACCTTC; J: TRBJ1-2; V: TRBV6-1; size: .; D: .
CDR3: CASIQTGVVGGYTF; DNA: TGTGCCAGCATCCAAACAGGGGTTGTAGGTGGCTACACCTTC; J: TRBJ1-2; V: TRBV2; size: .; D: TRBD1
CDR3: CASSFLGAYEQYF; DNA: TGTGCCAGCAGCTTTTTGGGGGCCTACGAGCAGTACTTC; J: TRBJ2-7; V: TRBV7-9; size: .; D: .
CDR3: CASRLIAGDPNEQFF; DNA: TGTGCCAGCAGACTCATCGCGGGAGATCCCAATGAGCAGTTCTTC; J: TRBJ2-1; V: TRBV7-2; size: .; D: TRBD2
CDR3: CASSLRAGMSYF; DNA: TGTGCCAGCAGCCTTCGGGCAGGCATGTCGTACTTC; J: TRBJ2-7; V: TRBV13; size: .; D: .
CDR3: CASSPGGNTDTQYF; DNA: TGTGCCAGCAGCCCTGGGGGGAACACAGATACGCAGTATTTT; J: TRBJ2-3; V: TRBV9; size: .; D: .
CDR3: CAWTRRREGEQYF; DNA: TGTGCCTGGACGCGTCGGAGGGAGGGGGAGCAGTACTTC; J: TRBJ2-7; V: TRBV30; size: .; D: TRBD2
CDR3: CASSLERGYGYTF; DNA: TGTGCCAGCAGCTTAGAACGGGGATATGGCTACACCTTC; J: TRBJ1-2; V: TRBV7-2; size: .; D: .
CDR3: CASRPGGRADTQYF; DNA: TGTGCCAGCCGACCGGGGGGGCGCGCAGATACGCAGTATTTT; J: TRBJ2-3; V: TRBV7-2; size: .; D: TRBD2
CDR3: CASSQPGDNSPLHF; DNA: TGTGCCAGCAGTCAGCCAGGAGACAATTCACCCCTCCACTTT; J: TRBJ1-6; V: TRBV28; size: .; D: .
CDR3: CATSDSGTDTQYF; DNA: TGTGCCACCAGTGATAGCGGCACAGATACGCAGTATTTT; J: TRBJ2-3; V: TRBV24-1; size: .; D: .
CDR3: CASSQNSYGYTF; DNA: TGTGCCAGCAGCCAAAATAGCTATGGCTACACCTTC; J: TRBJ1-2; V: TRBV3-1/TRBV3-2; size: .; D: .
CDR3: CAIGFSDSGTTLGANTGELFF; DNA: TGTGCCATCGGTTTTTCCGATTCCGGGACTACACTAGGGGCGAACACCGGGGAGCTGTTTTTT; J: TRBJ2-2; V: TRBV10-3; size: once; D: TRBD2
CDR3: CASSLEGDLNTEAFF; DNA: TGTGCCAGCAGCTTAGAGGGAGATTTGAACACTGAAGCTTTCTTT; J: TRBJ1-1; V: TRBV7-8; size: .; D: .
CDR3: CASSRDSPWGNQPQHF; DNA: TGTGCCAGCAGCCGGGACAGCCCGTGGGGCAATCAGCCCCAGCATTTT; J: TRBJ1-5; V: TRBV7-2; size: once; D: TRBD1
CDR3: CASSEGAAGSDEQYF; DNA: TGCGCCAGCAGTGAAGGGGCAGCAGGCTCCGACGAGCAGTACTTC; J: TRBJ2-7; V: TRBV10-1; size: .; D: .
CDR3: CATSRGPSEQYF; DNA: TGTGCCACCAGCAGAGGTCCTTCCGAGCAGTACTTC; J: TRBJ2-7; V: TRBV15; size: .; D: .
CDR3: CASNPIYEQYF; DNA: TGTGCCAGCAATCCGATTTACGAGCAGTACTTC; J: TRBJ2-7; V: TRBV12-3/TRBV12-4; size: .; D: .
CDR3: CASSLPSSDLQFF; DNA: TGTGCCAGCAGCTTGCCGTCTAGCGATTTGCAGTTCTTC; J: TRBJ2-1; V: TRBV5-4; size: .; D: .
CDR3: CASSLGSPGQETQYF; DNA: TGCGCCAGCAGCTTGGGATCACCGGGACAAGAGACCCAGTACTTC; J: TRBJ2-5; V: TRBV5-1; size: few; D: .
CDR3: CASSLFIWTSGGPTLAKNIQYF; DNA: TGTGCCAGCAGTCTATTTATATGGACTAGCGGGGGGCCGACACTAGCCAAAAACATTCAGTACTTC; J: TRBJ2-4; V: TRBV28; size: .; D: TRBD2
CDR3: CASSPGGEEKLFF; DNA: TGCGCCAGCAGTCCGGGGGGCGAAGAAAAACTGTTTTTT; J: TRBJ1-4; V: TRBV23-1; size: .; D: .
CDR3: CASSLVEGSYNEQFF; DNA: TGCGCCAGCAGCTTGGTAGAGGGGTCCTACAATGAGCAGTTCTTC; J: TRBJ2-1; V: TRBV5-1; size: .; D: .